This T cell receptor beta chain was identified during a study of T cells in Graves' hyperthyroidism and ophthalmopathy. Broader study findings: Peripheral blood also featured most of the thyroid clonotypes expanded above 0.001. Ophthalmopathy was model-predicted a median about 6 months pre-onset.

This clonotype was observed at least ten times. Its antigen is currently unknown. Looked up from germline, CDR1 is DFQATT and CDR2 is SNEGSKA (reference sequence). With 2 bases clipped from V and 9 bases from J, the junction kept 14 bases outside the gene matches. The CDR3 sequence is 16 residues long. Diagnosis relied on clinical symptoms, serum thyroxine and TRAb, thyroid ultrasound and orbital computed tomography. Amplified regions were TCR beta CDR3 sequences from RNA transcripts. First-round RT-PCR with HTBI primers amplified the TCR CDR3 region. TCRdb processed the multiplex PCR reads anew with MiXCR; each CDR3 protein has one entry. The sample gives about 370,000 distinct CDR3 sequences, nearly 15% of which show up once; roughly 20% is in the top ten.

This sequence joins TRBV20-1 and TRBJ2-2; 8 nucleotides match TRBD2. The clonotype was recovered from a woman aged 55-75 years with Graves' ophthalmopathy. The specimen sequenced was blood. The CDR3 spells CSARPRSGERGRELFF. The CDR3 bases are TGCAGTGCTAGACCCCGTAGCGGGGAGCGAGGCAGGGAGCTGTTTTTT.